The 26 T cell receptor beta chains below all came from one sample that was sequenced in a study of early T cells in non-severe SARS-CoV-2 infection. TCRdb fed the 5' RACE reads into MiXCR, producing one record per CDR3 protein. The sample has fewer than 80,000 distinct CDR3 sequences; 8% to 9% are singletons. The material was whole blood, obtained at baseline. Source of these receptors: an adult who was a healthcare worker with PCR-confirmed SARS-CoV-2 infection or an uninfected control (not recorded which).

This clonotype was observed a few times. As DNA, the CDR3 is TGTGCCACCAGCAGAGCGCCGAGGGGCACAGATACGCAGTATTTT. Amino acid sequence: CATSRAPRGTDTQYF. The chain is built from TRBV15 and TRBJ2-3; tentative D call: TRBD2 (5 bases). In germline, CDR1 is LNHNV, CDR2 YYDKDF (reference sequence). V lost 1 base and J lost 1, with 9 bases in between. The CDR3 contains 15 residues.

As concerns this clonotype: With a much larger clone just one base away, this may be a read error. The CDR3 nucleotides read TGTGCCAACAGAACCCTCAGCGGGAGCAGACAGACCCAGTACTTC. Translated, it gives CANRTLSGSRQTQYF. The chain combines TRBV11-2 with TRBJ2-5, with TRBD2 matching over 8 bases. Germline CDR1 is SGHAT and CDR2 is FQNNGV. V lost 10 bases to trimming and J lost 6 bases; unmatched junction nucleotides: 16. The CDR3 is 15 amino acids.

In its sample, this clonotype was seen many times. The V gene is TRBV18, the J gene TRBJ2-1, with 11 positions matching TRBD2. The CDR3 contains 18 residues. CDR1 KGHSH and CDR2 LQKENI come from the germline V gene. The trim removed 1 base at V and 4 bases at J, leaving 9 bases unmatched. The CDR3 sequence is CASSPLAGLAGLYNEQFF. In DNA form, the CDR3 reads TGTGCCAGCTCACCACTTGCTGGACTAGCGGGCCTTTACAATGAGCAGTTCTTC.

This clonotype was detected ten times or more. The J gene is TRBJ2-5, the V gene TRBV7-3; 10 bases agree with TRBD1. Germline CDR1 is SGHTA and CDR2 is FQGTGA. The CDR3 totals 15 residues. CDR3 sequence (DNA): TGTGCTTGCAGCGCAAAGACAGGGGGCAGAGAGACCCAGTACTTC. It encodes CACSAKTGGRETQYF.

This chain connects TRBV11-1 to TRBJ2-1, with D unresolved. V lost 1 base, J lost 0 bases, and 16 bases lay in between. This CDR3 is built from 18 residues. Germline V gene lookup returns CDR1 SGHAT and CDR2 FQDESV (reference sequence). CDR3 sequence (DNA): TGTGCCAGCAGCTTAGTTGTCGGTGACATGGTCTCCTACAATGAGCAGTTCTTC. Protein product: CASSLVVGDMVSYNEQFF.

There are a few counts of this clonotype. The rearrangement uses TRBV11-2 and TRBJ2-7; the D gene is possibly TRBD1 (6 bases). The CDR3 is 14 amino acids. Trimming removed 5 bases at V and 3 bases at J, with 14 bases between. Looked up from germline, CDR1 is SGHAT and CDR2 is FQNNGV. The CDR3 here is CASSLDSPHYEQYF. CDR3 nucleotide sequence: TGTGCCAGCAGCCTGGACAGTCCCCACTACGAGCAGTACTTC.

The rearrangement uses TRBV19 and TRBJ2-5; no clear D. The length of the CDR3 is 14 residues. Between the trimmed V and J ends, which lost 4 bases and 3 bases, there was a span of 12 bases. Per the germline V gene, CDR1 is LNHDA and CDR2 is SQIVND (reference sequence). This CDR3 reads CASSTNVYEETQYF. The CDR3 nucleotides are TGTGCCAGTAGTACTAATGTGTACGAAGAGACCCAGTACTTC.

V gene TRBV6-6 combines with J gene TRBJ1-5; 12 bases map to TRBD1. In germline, CDR1 is MNHNY, CDR2 SVGAGI (reference sequence). V lost 5 bases to trimming and J lost 2 bases; unmatched junction nucleotides: 7. The CDR3 consists of 17 residues. The DNA for the CDR3 is TGTGCCAGCAGTACCCGGGACAGGGGGCTTGGCAATCAGCCCCAGCATTTT. This translates into CASSTRDRGLGNQPQHF.

This clonotype was counted only a few times. The chain combines TRBV6-5 with TRBJ2-2; 8 nucleotides agree with TRBD1. With 6 bases clipped from V and 6 bases from J, the junction kept 9 bases outside the gene matches. The germline gives CDR1 MNHEY, CDR2 SVGAGI. This CDR3 is built from 15 residues. In DNA, the CDR3 is TGTGCCAGCAGCCTGACAGGGGTCTATGCCGGGGAGCTGTTTTTT. This codes for CASSLTGVYAGELFF.

This clonotype has more than one count but fewer than ten. The chain couples TRBV20-1 to TRBJ2-3; 11 bases map to TRBD1. Germline CDR1 reads DFQATT; CDR2 reads SNEGSKA (reference sequence). The V gene end was trimmed by 6 bases and the J gene end by 6 bases; junction bases not matched to a gene: 8. The CDR3 runs to 14 residues. This CDR3 is CSANLDRGRDTQYF. In DNA, the CDR3 is TGCAGTGCAAACCTGGACAGGGGGCGGGATACGCAGTATTTT.

The CDR3 loop is CASSTDGSSYNEQFF. CDR3 sequence (DNA): TGTGCCAGCAGCACTGACGGTAGCTCCTACAATGAGCAGTTCTTC. The rearrangement uses TRBV7-8 and TRBJ2-1; D gene uncertain. The V end was cut by 5 bases, the J end by 0 bases, with 11 bases between. Germline values: CDR1 SGHVS, CDR2 FQNEAQ. The CDR3 spans 15 residues.

The genes are TRBV5-6 and TRBJ1-2; TRBD1 is a possible D gene (6 bases). Germline CDR1 and CDR2: SGHDT and YYEEEE. This CDR3 has 16 residues. Trimming took 1 base from V and 5 from J, leaving 18 bases between them. In DNA, the CDR3 is TGTGCCAGCAGCTTGTATTTACCCGACAGGCATTATGGCTACACCTTC. The encoded protein is CASSLYLPDRHYGYTF.

For this clonotype: Being one base from a much bigger clone, this may be a read error. V usage is TRBV20-1 and J usage is TRBJ1-6; D is unclear. The germline CDR1 and CDR2 sequences are DFQATT and SNEGSKA (reference sequence). This CDR3 contains 16 residues. The CDR3 loop is CSALSGAKPYNSPLRF. CDR3 sequence (DNA): TGCAGTGCGCTGTCGGGAGCAAAACCCTATAATTCACCCCTCCGCTTT.

In this sample, this clonotype turned up a few times. The chain uses TRBV19 and TRBJ2-2; unclear D gene. Germline V gives CDR1 LNHDA, CDR2 SQIVND (reference sequence). The CDR3 consists of 14 residues. The V gene lost 9 bases and the J gene lost 0 bases, with 11 bases spanning the gap. CDR3 coding DNA: TGTGCCAGCGTGGGATACCCGAACACCGGGGAGCTGTTTTTT. Protein sequence: CASVGYPNTGELFF.

Ten or more counts support this clonotype. At one end the junction does not follow the germline gene, possibly because of a read error. The DNA for the CDR3 is TGTGCCAGCGGTGAGGACAGGGGTTATGAAAAACTGTTTTTT. Protein sequence: CASGEDRGYEKLFF. V usage is TRBV25-1 and J usage is TRBJ1-4, with 9 positions matching TRBD1. CDR1 and CDR2 from the germline V gene are MGHDK and SYGVNS. The CDR3 extends over 14 amino acids.

This clonotype was seen at least ten times. The chain recombines TRBV6-1 with TRBJ2-1; D ambiguous. Germline V gene lookup returns CDR1 MNHNS and CDR2 SASEGT. Trimming removed 9 bases at V and 4 bases at J, with 7 bases between. CDR3 length: 11 residues. The CDR3: CASTTYNEQFF. DNA for the CDR3: TGTGCCAGTACCACATACAATGAGCAGTTCTTC.

This clonotype was counted at least ten times. V gene TRBV6-2 or TRBV6-3 combines with J gene TRBJ1-1; D might be TRBD1 (5 bases). Germline CDR1 and CDR2: MNHEY and SVGEGT. CDR3 length equals 11 residues. V lost 6 bases and J lost 6, with 8 bases in between. The CDR3 region has the DNA TGTGCCAGCAGGAGGGGCGCTGAAGCTTTCTTT. Translating gives CASRRGAEAFF.

This clonotype was counted many times. This sequence joins TRBV24-1 and TRBJ2-7; D unclear. Germline assignment: CDR1 KGHDR and CDR2 SFDVKD. This CDR3 comprises 12 residues. V was clipped by 0 bases and J by 2 bases, with 1 base between them. CDR3 protein: CATSDLTYEQYF. CDR3 coding DNA: TGTGCCACCAGTGATTTGACCTACGAGCAGTACTTC.

The chain joins TRBV10-3 to TRBJ2-7; D remains ambiguous. The CDR3 extends over 11 amino acids. Trimming took off 7 bases at V and 4 bases at J, with 8 bases between the two ends. Germline CDR1 and CDR2: ENHRY and SYGVKD. CDR3 sequence (DNA): TGTGCCATCAAGAAGAATTACGAGCAGTACTTC. This gives the protein CAIKKNYEQYF.

The genes are TRBV6-5 and TRBJ2-1; no clear D. V was clipped by 6 bases and J by 7 bases, with 13 bases between them. Germline CDR1 reads MNHEY; CDR2 reads SVGAGI. The CDR3 loop spans 13 amino acids. CDR3: CASSRTPTNEQFF. CDR3 in DNA: TGTGCCAGCAGCCGCACTCCTACGAATGAGCAGTTCTTC.

This clonotype was seen only a few times. This chain joins TRBV27 and TRBJ1-6, with a possible D match to TRBD1 (5 bases). V was clipped by 3 bases and J by 9 bases, with 12 bases between them. CDR3 length equals 14 residues. The V gene's germline CDR1 is MNHEY and CDR2 SMNVEV (reference sequence). The CDR3 sequence: CASSFGGGSSPLHF. CDR3 coding DNA: TGTGCCAGCAGTTTCGGGGGAGGTAGTTCACCCCTCCACTTT.

This sequence joins TRBV5-4 and TRBJ2-3, with TRBD2 matching 11 bases. Looked up from germline, CDR1 is SGHNT and CDR2 is YYREEE (reference sequence). This CDR3 is 16 amino acids long. J was trimmed by 4 bases and V by 0 bases; bases with no gene match: 4. The CDR3 nucleotides read TGTGCCAGCAGCTTGGCTAGCGGGAGGAAAGCAGATACGCAGTATTTT. Amino acids: CASSLASGRKADTQYF.

This clonotype was seen only a few times. This rearrangement joins TRBV3-1 to TRBJ1-2; no definite D call. This CDR3 contains 13 residues. V was shortened by 4 bases and J by 3 bases, with 9 bases between the two germline ends. Germline V gene lookup returns CDR1 LGHDT and CDR2 YNNKEL (reference sequence). The CDR3 DNA follows: TGTGCCAGCAGCCCACAAGCCTACTATGGCTACACCTTC. This encodes CASSPQAYYGYTF.

This clonotype was detected many times. The chain couples TRBV5-1 to TRBJ2-2, with a weak D call TRBD2 (6 bases). CDR3 length: 14 amino acids. The V gene's germline CDR1 is SGHRS and CDR2 YFSETQ. The V and J ends lost 4 bases and 4 bases respectively, with 11 bases between them. The CDR3 DNA follows: TGCGCCAGCAGCCTTAGCGGAAGCACCGGGGAGCTGTTTTTT. It translates to CASSLSGSTGELFF.

The chain joins TRBV2 to TRBJ1-1, with a tentative D call TRBD1 (6 bases). In germline, CDR1 is SNHLY, CDR2 FYNNEI. The V end lost 5 bases, the J end lost 3 bases, and 10 bases lay between the germline ends. There are 13 residues in the CDR3. The CDR3 sequence is CASSNRVHTEAFF. For the CDR3, the DNA is TGTGCCAGCAGTAACAGGGTACACACTGAAGCTTTCTTT.

The table lists this clonotype with a few counts. CDR3 sequence (DNA): TGTGCCAGCAGCCTCCAAAGTGGGTCCAAACTGTTTTTT. Its protein product is CASSLQSGSKLFF. V usage is TRBV6-5 and J usage is TRBJ1-4; D not resolved. The V end was cut by 6 bases, the J end by 11 bases, with 16 bases between. The germline gives CDR1 MNHEY, CDR2 SVGAGI. This CDR3 has 13 amino acids.